These T cell receptor beta chains were read from a single sample in a study of beta chain features in type 1 diabetes. Libraries were prepared by immunoSEQ multiplex PCR; TCRdb keeps only in-frame clonotypes and omits some of them. The sample has roughly 310,000 clones, roughly 11% seen once. Sequences were obtained from naive CD4+ T cells from blood. All receptors derive from a woman in her twenties or thirties in good health. The CDR3 runs from the conserved cysteine through the conserved F or W. Fields, in order: J gene, D gene, clone size, V gene, CDR3 DNA, CDR3 protein. D genes are given only for firm matches. Clone size is shown for a subset of rows, as once, few, many or a class of expanded clone.

j_gene: TRBJ2-1; d_gene: .; abundance: few; v_gene: TRBV28; CDR3nt: TGTGCCAGCAGTCGAACAGGGCGGCGACTCGTTGCTGATGAGCAGTTCTTC; CDR3aa: CASSRTGRRLVADEQFF
j_gene: TRBJ2-5; d_gene: TRBD1; abundance: .; v_gene: TRBV7-9; CDR3nt: TGTGCCAGCAGCCTACCCCCGACAGGGAGAGAGACCCAGTACTTC; CDR3aa: CASSLPPTGRETQYF
j_gene: TRBJ2-1; d_gene: .; abundance: .; v_gene: TRBV5-4; CDR3nt: TGTGCCAGCAGCTTTCTAGGGAGCTCCTACAATGAGCAGTTCTTC; CDR3aa: CASSFLGSSYNEQFF
j_gene: TRBJ2-5; d_gene: TRBD1; abundance: few; v_gene: TRBV5-1; CDR3nt: TGCGCCAGCAGCTTCACCGGGACAGGGGAGACCCAGTACTTC; CDR3aa: CASSFTGTGETQYF
j_gene: TRBJ2-1; d_gene: .; abundance: .; v_gene: TRBV7-2; CDR3nt: TGTGCCAGCAGCCCGTCCCAGGTGCAGTTCTTC; CDR3aa: CASSPSQVQFF
j_gene: TRBJ2-7; d_gene: .; abundance: few; v_gene: TRBV7-9; CDR3nt: TGTGCCAGCAGCGTATACTACGAGCAGTACTTC; CDR3aa: CASSVYYEQYF
j_gene: TRBJ2-7; d_gene: .; abundance: few; v_gene: TRBV30; CDR3nt: TGTGCCTGGAGTGTATTCCAGGGAATAAACGAGCAGTACTTC; CDR3aa: CAWSVFQGINEQYF
j_gene: TRBJ2-2; d_gene: .; abundance: .; v_gene: TRBV18; CDR3nt: TGTGCCAGCTCGGAACAGGATTTGAGGAACACCGGGGAGCTGTTTTTT; CDR3aa: CASSEQDLRNTGELFF
j_gene: TRBJ1-1; d_gene: .; abundance: few; v_gene: TRBV27; CDR3nt: TGTGCCAGCAGTTACAGACAGAACACTGAAGCTTTCTTT; CDR3aa: CASSYRQNTEAFF
j_gene: TRBJ2-7; d_gene: .; abundance: .; v_gene: TRBV30; CDR3nt: TGTGCCTGGAGTGTACTCGGGAGAAACGACGAGCAGTACTTC; CDR3aa: CAWSVLGRNDEQYF
j_gene: TRBJ2-5; d_gene: .; abundance: few; v_gene: TRBV28; CDR3nt: TGTGCCAGCAGTTTGCAACTAGGGGAGACCCAGTACTTC; CDR3aa: CASSLQLGETQYF
j_gene: TRBJ2-7; d_gene: .; abundance: many; v_gene: TRBV13; CDR3nt: TGTGCCAGCAGCCAGTTTAACGAGCAGTACTTC; CDR3aa: CASSQFNEQYF
j_gene: TRBJ1-5; d_gene: .; abundance: .; v_gene: TRBV16; CDR3nt: TGTGCCAGCAGTAAAACGGGACACCTCAATCAGCCCCAGCATTTT; CDR3aa: CASSKTGHLNQPQHF
j_gene: TRBJ2-7; d_gene: .; abundance: few; v_gene: TRBV6-6; CDR3nt: TGTGCCAGCAGTGGGGGGAGAGCGACCAACTCCTACGAGCAGTACTTC; CDR3aa: CASSGGRATNSYEQYF
j_gene: TRBJ2-2; d_gene: TRBD2; abundance: few; v_gene: TRBV7-9; CDR3nt: TGTGCCAGCAGCTCATTAGCGGGAGCCCCGAACACCGGGGAGCTGTTTTTT; CDR3aa: CASSSLAGAPNTGELFF
j_gene: TRBJ1-1; d_gene: TRBD1; abundance: .; v_gene: TRBV28; CDR3nt: TGTGCCAGCAGGCAGACAGGGGTGGCGAACACTGAAGCTTTCTTT; CDR3aa: CASRQTGVANTEAFF
j_gene: TRBJ2-1; d_gene: .; abundance: few; v_gene: TRBV7-9; CDR3nt: TGTGCCAGCAGGTCCGGAGGACCAGGGGACTACAATGAGCAGTTCTTC; CDR3aa: CASRSGGPGDYNEQFF
j_gene: TRBJ1-4; d_gene: .; abundance: few; v_gene: TRBV29-1; CDR3nt: TGCAGCGTTGAAGTTATTGAAAAACTGTTTTTT; CDR3aa: CSVEVIEKLFF